This passage covers 5 T cell receptor beta chains from one sample sequenced in a study of spatial heterogeneity in lung cancer (dated by TCRdb to the late 2010s). Results and caveats for the whole study, not just this receptor: The tumor nonsynonymous mutation count correlated with the number of expanded alpha and beta TCRs within the tumor.

The time point label on this specimen signifies: sample taken at primary tumor resection. Antigens of these TCRs are unknown. Libraries were built with 5' RACE. TCRdb lists the instrument as NextSeq 500. TCRdb reprocessed the public reads (quality trimming at Q25 with fastp, clone calling with MiXCR) and kept in-frame beta chains. Rows with one shared CDR3 protein collapse into an entry with the most common genes and DNA. The sample table holds some 6,000 distinct CDR3 sequences, of which around 6.7% were seen once. The ten largest clones add up to about 12% of the sample. The sequencing used lung tumor tissue, collected at surgery. The receptor set was obtained from a male donor with early-stage non-small cell lung cancer.

This clonotype occurred many times. The chain has TRBV7-2 and TRBJ2-5; D gene uncertain. With 0 bases removed from V and 7 bases from J, the gap between germline ends came to 6 bases. The CDR3 contains 12 residues. Germline V gene sequence: CDR1 SGHTA, CDR2 FQGNSA. CDR3 bases: TGTGCCAGCAGCTTAGCGGTTGGGACCCAGTACTTC. Translated, it gives CASSLAVGTQYF.

This clonotype has at least ten counts. The chain couples TRBV6-1 to TRBJ2-4; D uncertain. Trimming took 6 bases from V and 7 from J, leaving 7 bases between them. The CDR3 totals 11 residues. Per the germline V gene, CDR1 is MNHNS and CDR2 is SASEGT. The CDR3 nucleotides are TGTGCCAGCAGCTACAGTAACATTCAGTACTTC. Its translation is CASSYSNIQYF.

This clonotype was recorded many times. The gene calls are TRBV29-1 and TRBJ2-5; 7 bases are a match to TRBD2. V was clipped by 4 bases and J by 0 bases; unmatched bases: 5. CDR3 length: 14 amino acids. The germline CDR1 and CDR2 sequences are SQVTM and ANQGSEA. CDR3 sequence: CSVVGGVYQETQYF. Written as DNA, the CDR3 is TGCAGCGTTGTGGGGGGGGTGTACCAAGAGACCCAGTACTTC.

This clonotype was observed at least ten times. The V call is TRBV6-5, the J call TRBJ1-3; no firm D call. Germline V lookup: CDR1 MNHEY, CDR2 SVGAGI. This CDR3 has 16 amino acids. Trimming removed 0 bases at V and 0 bases at J, with 9 bases between. For the CDR3, the DNA is TGTGCCAGCAGTTACTCCCAGCCTGTCTCTGGAAACACCATATATTTT. It specifies CASSYSQPVSGNTIYF.

Sample share makes this clonotype medium-sized. The CDR3 DNA sequence: TGTGCCAGCAGCGTAGCGGTTACACCCAATGGCCTTGAGCAGTTCTTC. Encoded protein: CASSVAVTPNGLEQFF. The chain uses TRBV9 and TRBJ2-1; no clear D gene. CDR1 and CDR2 from the germline V gene are SGDLS and YYNGEE. V was trimmed by 0 bases and J by 9 bases, leaving 19 bases between them. The CDR3 has 16 amino acids.